Listed below are T cell receptor beta chains from one sample, sequenced in a study of blood T cells in healthy people across ages. TCRdb reanalysed the 5' RACE reads using MiXCR and keeps one entry per CDR3 protein. The sample holds around 1,500,000 distinct CDR3 sequences, about 40% seen once. Sequencing was performed on blood. Receptors were obtained from a young woman in good health. Each CDR3 is given with its conserved first and last residue.

>TRBV6-2/TRBV6-3|TRBJ2-7
CASSSTPPGTANSYEQYF
>TRBV5-1|TRBJ1-1
CASSSTGIAEAFF
>TRBV5-1|TRBJ1-6
CASSWRDRGADNSPLHF
>TRBV20-1|TRBJ2-5
CSAIGTSGSMYGEQYF
>TRBV25-1|.
CATARGSETQYF
>TRBV6-1|TRBJ2-4
CASSRLGSQGLAKNIQYF
>TRBV20-1|TRBJ2-3
CSAIGRGGNADTQYF
>TRBV6-6|TRBJ2-4
CASRERGGVAKNIQYF
>TRBV27|TRBJ1-1
CATWGVTEAFF
>TRBV12-3/TRBV12-4|TRBJ2-7
CASTLGSGTSYEQYF
>TRBV6-2/TRBV6-3|TRBJ1-1
CASSAQGVGTEAFF
>TRBV6-1|.
CASSAWTSGVLLEQYF
>TRBV28|TRBJ1-2
CALGDVYGYTF
>TRBV7-9|TRBJ2-7
CASFQGGIGHEQYF
>TRBV3-1|TRBJ2-1
CASSQDLAGGTNEQFF
>TRBV20-1|TRBJ2-7
CSALGLYYEQYF
>TRBV27|TRBJ2-7
CASSSRRLVSREQYF
>TRBV20-1|TRBJ2-1
CSARDLPSTYNEQFF
>TRBV7-2|TRBJ1-2
CASSLGFQGGLGYGYTF
>TRBV28|TRBJ2-7
CASSSGIGRADLSYEQYF
>TRBV25-1|TRBJ1-5
CASSVAGNQPQHF
>TRBV15|TRBJ2-1
CATSRDGASGDEQFF